The 3 T cell receptor beta chains in this list originate from one sample, sequenced in a study of blood T cell repertoires in COVID-19. Repertoires were generated with immunoSEQ multiplex PCR, while TCRdb's copy carries only in-frame clones and drops some. The profile covers roughly 200,000 clones, with around 88% appearing a single time and 5.6% taken by the ten largest. What was sequenced was PBMCs or T cells enriched from blood (not recorded which). These receptors came from a man in his forties with acute COVID-19.

The genes are TRBV6-5 and TRBJ1-5, with D possibly being TRBD1 (6 bases). V was trimmed by 3 bases and J by 4 bases, leaving 16 bases between them. The CDR3 runs to 16 residues. Germline V lookup: CDR1 MNHEY, CDR2 SVGAGI. CDR3 in DNA: TGTGCCAGCAGTTATTTTCCAGGGGCCTCGAATCAGCCCCAGCATTTT. Encoded protein: CASSYFPGASNQPQHF.

The chain carries TRBV10-3 and TRBJ1-4; D perhaps matches TRBD1 (6 bases). Germline V gene sequence: CDR1 ENHRY, CDR2 SYGVKD. Trimming took 4 bases from V and 5 from J, leaving 8 bases between them. The CDR3 loop spans 13 amino acids. The DNA for the CDR3 is TGTGCCATCAGTGCCACAGGGAATGAAAAACTGTTTTTT. Protein: CAISATGNEKLFF.

This chain joins TRBV10-3 and TRBJ1-5, with D possibly matching TRBD1 (5 bases). The CDR3 sequence is 14 residues long. Germline V CDR1 and CDR2: ENHRY, SYGVKD. V was trimmed by 5 bases and J by 2 bases, leaving 10 bases between them. The CDR3 spells CAISKDSGNQPQHF. CDR3 nucleotides: TGTGCCATCAGTAAAGACAGTGGCAATCAGCCCCAGCATTTT.